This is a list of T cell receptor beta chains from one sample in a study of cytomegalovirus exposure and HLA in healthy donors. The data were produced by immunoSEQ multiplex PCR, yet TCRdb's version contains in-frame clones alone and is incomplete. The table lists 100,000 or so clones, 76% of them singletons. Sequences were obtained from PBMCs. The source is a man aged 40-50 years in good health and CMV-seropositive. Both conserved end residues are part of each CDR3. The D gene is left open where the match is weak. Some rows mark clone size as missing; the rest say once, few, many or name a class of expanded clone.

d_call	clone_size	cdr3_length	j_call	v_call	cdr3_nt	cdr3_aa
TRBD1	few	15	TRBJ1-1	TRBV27	TGTGCCAGCAGTTTAGGCGCGACAGGGGGAGGTGAAGCTTTCTTT	CASSLGATGGGEAFF
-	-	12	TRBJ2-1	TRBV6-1	TGTGCCAGCACGGTGCCCCTAAATGAGCAGTTCTTC	CASTVPLNEQFF
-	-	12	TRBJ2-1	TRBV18	TGTGCCAGCTCACCCATTCGGGATGAGCAGTTCTTC	CASSPIRDEQFF
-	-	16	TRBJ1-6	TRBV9	TGTGCCAGCAGCCCCCGGGAAGGCTCCTATAATTCACCCCTCCACTTT	CASSPREGSYNSPLHF
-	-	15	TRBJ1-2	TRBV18	TGTGCCAGCTCACCTCAGGGAAGTGGGGACTATGGCTACACCTTC	CASSPQGSGDYGYTF
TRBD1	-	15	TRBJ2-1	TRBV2	TGTGCCAGCAGTGGAGGGGGCTCATCCTACAATGAGCAGTTCTTC	CASSGGGSSYNEQFF
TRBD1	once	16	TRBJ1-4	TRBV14	TGTGCCAGCAGCCAAGGCCAGGGGGAGTATAGTGAAAAACTGTTTTTT	CASSQGQGEYSEKLFF
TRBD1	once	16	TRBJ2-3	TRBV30	TGTGCCTGGAGTGCCCTCACGGGACAGTGGGGAGATACGCAGTATTTT	CAWSALTGQWGDTQYF
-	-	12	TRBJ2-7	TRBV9	TGTGCCAGCAGCATCTCCTCTAGCGAGCAGTATTTC	CASSISSSEQYF
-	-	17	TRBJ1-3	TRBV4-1	TGCGCCAGCAGCCCCACGGGGGAGATTTACTCTGGAAACACCATATATTTT	CASSPTGEIYSGNTIYF
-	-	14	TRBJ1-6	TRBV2	TGTGCCAGCGCCGAACTTTTGGAGAATTCACCCCTCCACTTT	CASAELLENSPLHF
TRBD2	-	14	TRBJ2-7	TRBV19	TGTGCCAGTAGTGCAGCGGGGGGGCTGTACGAGCAGTACTTC	CASSAAGGLYEQYF
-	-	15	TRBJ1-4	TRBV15	TGTGCCACCACGCAAGCGGGGGCAACTAATGAAAAACTGTTTTTT	CATTQAGATNEKLFF
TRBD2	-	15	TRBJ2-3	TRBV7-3	TGTGCCAGCAGCTTATCCGGCGGGAGGGGGGATACGCAGTATTTT	CASSLSGGRGDTQYF
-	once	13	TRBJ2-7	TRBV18	TGTGCCAGCTCACCGTCAGGAGGCTACGAGCAGTACTTC	CASSPSGGYEQYF
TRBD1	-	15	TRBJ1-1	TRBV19	TGTGCCAGCAGGACAGGGGGCCCTTTGAACACTGAAGCTTTCTTT	CASRTGGPLNTEAFF
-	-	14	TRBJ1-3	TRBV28	TGTGCCAGCACGGGGAGTTACTCTGGAAACACCATATATTTT	CASTGSYSGNTIYF